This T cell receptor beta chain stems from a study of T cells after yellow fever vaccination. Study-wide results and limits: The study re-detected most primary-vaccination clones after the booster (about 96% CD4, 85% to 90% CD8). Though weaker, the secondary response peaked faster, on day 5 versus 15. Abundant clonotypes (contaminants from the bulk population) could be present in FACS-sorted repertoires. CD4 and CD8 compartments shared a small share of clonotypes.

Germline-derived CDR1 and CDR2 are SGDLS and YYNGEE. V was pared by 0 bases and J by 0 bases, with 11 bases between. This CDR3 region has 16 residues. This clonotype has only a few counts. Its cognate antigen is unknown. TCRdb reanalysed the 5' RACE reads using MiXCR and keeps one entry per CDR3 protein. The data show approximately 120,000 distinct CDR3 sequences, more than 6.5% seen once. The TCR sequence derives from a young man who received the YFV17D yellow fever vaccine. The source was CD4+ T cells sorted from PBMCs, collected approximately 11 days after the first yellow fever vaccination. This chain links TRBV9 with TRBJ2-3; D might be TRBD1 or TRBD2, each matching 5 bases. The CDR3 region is CASSVDGTPSTDTQYF. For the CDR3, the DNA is TGTGCCAGCAGCGTAGATGGGACGCCCAGCACAGATACGCAGTATTTT.